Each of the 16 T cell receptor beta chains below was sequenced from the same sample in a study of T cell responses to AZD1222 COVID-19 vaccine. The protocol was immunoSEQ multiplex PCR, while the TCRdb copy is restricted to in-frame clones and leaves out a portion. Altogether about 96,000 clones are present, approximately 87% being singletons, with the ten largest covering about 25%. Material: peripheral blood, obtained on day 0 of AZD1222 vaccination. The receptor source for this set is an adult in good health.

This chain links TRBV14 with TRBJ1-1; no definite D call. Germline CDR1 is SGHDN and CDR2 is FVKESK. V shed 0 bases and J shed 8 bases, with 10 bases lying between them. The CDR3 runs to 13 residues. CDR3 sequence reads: CASSQDRFREAFF. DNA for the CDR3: TGTGCCAGCAGCCAAGATAGATTTAGGGAAGCTTTCTTT.

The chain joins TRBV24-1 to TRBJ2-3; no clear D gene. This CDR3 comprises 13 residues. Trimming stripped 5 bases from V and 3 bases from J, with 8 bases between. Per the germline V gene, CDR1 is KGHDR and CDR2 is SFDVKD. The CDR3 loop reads CATSVWGTDTQYF. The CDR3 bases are TGTGCCACCAGTGTGTGGGGAACAGATACGCAGTATTTT.

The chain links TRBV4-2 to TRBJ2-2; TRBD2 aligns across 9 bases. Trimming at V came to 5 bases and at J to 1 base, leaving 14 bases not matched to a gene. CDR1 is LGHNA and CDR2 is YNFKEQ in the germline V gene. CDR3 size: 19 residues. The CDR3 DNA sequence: TGTGCCAGCAGCTTCGGTGGGGCTAGCGGGACCCTGAACACCGGGGAGCTGTTTTTT. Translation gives CASSFGGASGTLNTGELFF.

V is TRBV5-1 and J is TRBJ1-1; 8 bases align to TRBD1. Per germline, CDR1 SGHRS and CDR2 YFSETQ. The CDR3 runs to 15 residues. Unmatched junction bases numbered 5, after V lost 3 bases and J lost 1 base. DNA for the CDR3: TGCGCCAGCAGCTCCAGGACAGGGCAGAACACTGAAGCTTTCTTT. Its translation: CASSSRTGQNTEAFF.

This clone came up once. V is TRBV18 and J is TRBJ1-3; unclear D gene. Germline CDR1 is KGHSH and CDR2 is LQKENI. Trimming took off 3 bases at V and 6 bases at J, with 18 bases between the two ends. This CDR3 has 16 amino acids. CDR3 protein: CASSPRRDHSENTIYF. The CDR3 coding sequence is TGTGCCAGCTCACCCCGAAGGGATCACAGTGAAAACACCATATATTTT.

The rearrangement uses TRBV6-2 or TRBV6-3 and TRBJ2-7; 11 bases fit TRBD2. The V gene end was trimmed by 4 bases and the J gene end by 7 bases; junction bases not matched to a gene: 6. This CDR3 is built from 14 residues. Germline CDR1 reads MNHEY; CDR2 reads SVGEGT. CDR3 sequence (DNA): TGTGCCAGCAGTTTTCGGCTAGCGGGAGGTGAGCAGTACTTC. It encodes CASSFRLAGGEQYF.

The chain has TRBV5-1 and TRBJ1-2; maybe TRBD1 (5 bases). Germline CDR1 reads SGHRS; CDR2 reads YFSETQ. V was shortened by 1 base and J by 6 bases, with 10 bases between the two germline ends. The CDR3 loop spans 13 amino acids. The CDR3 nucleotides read TGCGCCAGCAGCTTGTCCCAGGGTAATGGCTACACCTTC. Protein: CASSLSQGNGYTF.

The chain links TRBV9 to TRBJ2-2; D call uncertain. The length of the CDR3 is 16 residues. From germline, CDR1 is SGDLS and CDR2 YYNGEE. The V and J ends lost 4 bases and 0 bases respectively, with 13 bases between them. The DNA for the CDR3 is TGTGCCAGCAGCCCTCAATTAGGAACGAACACCGGGGAGCTGTTTTTT. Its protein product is CASSPQLGTNTGELFF.

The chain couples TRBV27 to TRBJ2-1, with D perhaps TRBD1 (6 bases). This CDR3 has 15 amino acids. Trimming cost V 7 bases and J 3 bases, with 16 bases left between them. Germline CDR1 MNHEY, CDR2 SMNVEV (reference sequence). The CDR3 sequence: CASNSRDTLYNEQFF. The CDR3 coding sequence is TGTGCCAGCAATTCCCGGGACACCCTCTACAATGAGCAGTTCTTC.

The CDR3 reads CASSSGTDYGYTF. Here the CDR3 DNA reads TGTGCCAGCAGCTCAGGGACAGATTATGGCTACACCTTC. The V gene is TRBV7-9, the J gene TRBJ1-2; 7 bases are a match to TRBD1. V was pared by 4 bases and J by 5 bases, with 4 bases of the junction left unmatched. CDR1 and CDR2 (germline): SEHNR, FQNEAQ (reference sequence). This CDR3 spans 13 amino acids.

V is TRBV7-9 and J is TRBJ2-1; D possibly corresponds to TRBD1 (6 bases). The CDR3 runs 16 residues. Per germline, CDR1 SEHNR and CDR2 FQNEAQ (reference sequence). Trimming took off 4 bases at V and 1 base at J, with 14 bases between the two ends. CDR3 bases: TGTGCCAGCAGCTCGATGAGGGGGAATTCCTACAATGAGCAGTTCTTC. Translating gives CASSSMRGNSYNEQFF.

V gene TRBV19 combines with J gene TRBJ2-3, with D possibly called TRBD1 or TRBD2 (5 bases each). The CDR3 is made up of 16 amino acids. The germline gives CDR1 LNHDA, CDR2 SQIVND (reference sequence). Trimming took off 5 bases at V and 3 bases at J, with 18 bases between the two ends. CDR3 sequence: CASSDSRVGVTDTQYF. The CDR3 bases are TGTGCCAGTAGTGATTCGAGGGTGGGGGTGACAGATACGCAGTATTTT.

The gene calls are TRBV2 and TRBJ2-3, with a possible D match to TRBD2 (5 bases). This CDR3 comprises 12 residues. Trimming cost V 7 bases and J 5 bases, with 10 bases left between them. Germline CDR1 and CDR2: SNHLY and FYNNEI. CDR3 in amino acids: CASKREGDTQYF. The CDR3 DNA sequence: TGTGCCAGCAAGAGAGAGGGAGATACGCAGTATTTT. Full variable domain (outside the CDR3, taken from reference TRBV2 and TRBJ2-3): EPEVTQTPSHQVTQMGQEVILRCVPISNHLYFYWYRQILGQKVEFLVSFYNNEISEKSEIFDDQFSVERPDGSNFTLKIRSTKLEDSAMYFCASKREGDTQYFGPGTRLTVL.

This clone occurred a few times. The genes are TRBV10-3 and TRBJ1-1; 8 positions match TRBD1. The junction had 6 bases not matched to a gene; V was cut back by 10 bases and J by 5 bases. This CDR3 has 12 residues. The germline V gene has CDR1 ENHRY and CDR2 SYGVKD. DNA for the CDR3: TGTGCCACCGGACAGGGAGATACTGAAGCTTTCTTT. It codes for CATGQGDTEAFF.

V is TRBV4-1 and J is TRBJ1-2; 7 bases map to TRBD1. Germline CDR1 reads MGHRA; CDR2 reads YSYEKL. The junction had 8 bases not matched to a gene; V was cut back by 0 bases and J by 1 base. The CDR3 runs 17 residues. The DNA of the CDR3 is TGCGCCAGCAGCCAAGACAGGGGGAGGACTCTTAACTATGGCTACACCTTC. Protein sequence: CASSQDRGRTLNYGYTF.

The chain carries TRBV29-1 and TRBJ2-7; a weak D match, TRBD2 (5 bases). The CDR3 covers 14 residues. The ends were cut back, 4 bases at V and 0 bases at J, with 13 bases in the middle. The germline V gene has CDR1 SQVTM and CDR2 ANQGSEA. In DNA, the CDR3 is TGCAGCGTTGCCCGGACGGGGAGCTCCTACGAGCAGTACTTC. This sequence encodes CSVARTGSSYEQYF.